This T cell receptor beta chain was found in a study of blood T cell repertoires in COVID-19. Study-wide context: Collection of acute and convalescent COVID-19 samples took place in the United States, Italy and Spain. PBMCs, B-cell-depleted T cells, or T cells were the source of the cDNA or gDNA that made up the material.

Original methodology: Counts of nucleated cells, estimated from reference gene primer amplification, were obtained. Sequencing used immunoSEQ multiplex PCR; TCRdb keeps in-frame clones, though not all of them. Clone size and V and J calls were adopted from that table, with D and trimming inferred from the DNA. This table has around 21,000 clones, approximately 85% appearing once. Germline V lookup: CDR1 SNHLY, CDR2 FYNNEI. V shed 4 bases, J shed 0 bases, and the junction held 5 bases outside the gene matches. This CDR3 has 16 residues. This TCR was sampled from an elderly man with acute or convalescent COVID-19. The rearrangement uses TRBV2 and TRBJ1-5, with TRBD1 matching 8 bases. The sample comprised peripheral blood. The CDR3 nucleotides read TGTGCCAGCAGTGGCCAGGGGGCAATTAGCAATCAGCCCCAGCATTTT. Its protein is CASSGQGAISNQPQHF.